Here is one TCR beta chain with its context. The antigen is unknown. The germline V gene encodes CDR1 LGHNA and CDR2 YNFKEQ. V lost 0 bases and J lost 1, with 15 bases in between. The CDR3 has 17 residues. This sample was taken from a study of tumor-infiltrating lymphocytes in localized non-small cell lung cancer. Across the whole study: Patients included smokers and never-smokers with various histologies, some sampled after neoadjuvant chemotherapy.

TCRdb's copy holds only in-frame clones and misses some; the assay was immunoSEQ multiplex PCR. The sample lists approximately 8,700 clones, approximately 82% occurring once. Study-level findings and limits: No T-cell fraction difference was seen between IM1 and IM2 tumors. Technical variation could not be separated from intratumor heterogeneity here. Compared with uninvolved lung, tumors showed higher T cell infiltration by TCRbeta sequencing.

The clonotype originates from a human donor with non-small cell lung cancer. The chain is built from TRBV4-2 and TRBJ1-1, with D tentatively TRBD1 (5 bases). The sample comprised uninvolved lung tissue not adjacent to the tumor. The CDR3 sequence: CASSQDNWGSTNTEAFF. In nucleotides, the CDR3 is TGTGCCAGCAGCCAAGATAACTGGGGGTCTACGAACACTGAAGCTTTCTTT.